Sequencing of this TCR beta chain was carried out in a study of T cells expressing NK-cell markers. Study-wide context: In sorted CD3+CD56+NKG2C+, CD3+CD56+NKG2C- and CD3+CD56-NKG2C+ T cells, TCR beta repertoires were obtained. Seven HCMV-seropositive donors and one seronegative donor made up the eight sequenced donors. Study-wide points: Dominant NKG2C+ clonotypes made up roughly 1.0-7.5% of CD8+ T cells in more than 5 donors. The leading position in the CD3+CD56-NKG2C+ fraction of several donors also went to these clonotypes.

CDR1 and CDR2 from the germline V gene are SGHRS and YFSETQ. CDR3 length equals 17 residues. Of note for this clonotype: No antigen is known for it.

No DNA is given; TCRdb re-called the 5' RACE reads and lists each CDR3 protein once. Recorded here are hundreds of thousands of distinct CDR3 sequences; the top ten clones represent about 4.2%. The sample comprised blood T cells: a sorted CD56 or NKG2C T cell subset, CD4+ or CD8+ T cells, or bulk PBMC T cells (not recorded which). The TCR comes from a woman between 18 and 70 years old in good health. The rearrangement links TRBV5-1 to TRBJ2-5; as DNA is missing, the TRBD2 call by TCRdb cannot be tested. CDR3 amino acids: CASSLAGVAGAQETQYF.